The clone carrying this T cell receptor beta chain was observed a few times. The data were obtained in a study of patients and donors after allogeneic stem cell transplantation. MiXCR was run by TCRdb on the RT-PCR reads, yielding one entry per CDR3 protein. The data show about a million distinct CDR3 sequences, with about a sixth seen just once and 6% held by the top ten. From germline, CDR1 is MNHEY and CDR2 SVGEGT. V lost 5 bases, J lost 8 bases, and 18 bases lay in between. The CDR3 spans 14 residues. This TCR came from a human donor who was either an allogeneic HSCT recipient or a stem cell or donor lymphocyte infusion donor (not recorded which). It is not recorded whose cells these are; they may come from a transplant donor. Sequenced material: blood, either unsorted or a sorted T cell fraction (not recorded which). The chain carries TRBV6-2 or TRBV6-3 and TRBJ1-2; D ambiguous. The CDR3 reads CASSTGVETGGYTF. The CDR3 DNA sequence: TGTGCCAGCAGTACCGGGGTCGAAACGGGCGGCTACACCTTC.